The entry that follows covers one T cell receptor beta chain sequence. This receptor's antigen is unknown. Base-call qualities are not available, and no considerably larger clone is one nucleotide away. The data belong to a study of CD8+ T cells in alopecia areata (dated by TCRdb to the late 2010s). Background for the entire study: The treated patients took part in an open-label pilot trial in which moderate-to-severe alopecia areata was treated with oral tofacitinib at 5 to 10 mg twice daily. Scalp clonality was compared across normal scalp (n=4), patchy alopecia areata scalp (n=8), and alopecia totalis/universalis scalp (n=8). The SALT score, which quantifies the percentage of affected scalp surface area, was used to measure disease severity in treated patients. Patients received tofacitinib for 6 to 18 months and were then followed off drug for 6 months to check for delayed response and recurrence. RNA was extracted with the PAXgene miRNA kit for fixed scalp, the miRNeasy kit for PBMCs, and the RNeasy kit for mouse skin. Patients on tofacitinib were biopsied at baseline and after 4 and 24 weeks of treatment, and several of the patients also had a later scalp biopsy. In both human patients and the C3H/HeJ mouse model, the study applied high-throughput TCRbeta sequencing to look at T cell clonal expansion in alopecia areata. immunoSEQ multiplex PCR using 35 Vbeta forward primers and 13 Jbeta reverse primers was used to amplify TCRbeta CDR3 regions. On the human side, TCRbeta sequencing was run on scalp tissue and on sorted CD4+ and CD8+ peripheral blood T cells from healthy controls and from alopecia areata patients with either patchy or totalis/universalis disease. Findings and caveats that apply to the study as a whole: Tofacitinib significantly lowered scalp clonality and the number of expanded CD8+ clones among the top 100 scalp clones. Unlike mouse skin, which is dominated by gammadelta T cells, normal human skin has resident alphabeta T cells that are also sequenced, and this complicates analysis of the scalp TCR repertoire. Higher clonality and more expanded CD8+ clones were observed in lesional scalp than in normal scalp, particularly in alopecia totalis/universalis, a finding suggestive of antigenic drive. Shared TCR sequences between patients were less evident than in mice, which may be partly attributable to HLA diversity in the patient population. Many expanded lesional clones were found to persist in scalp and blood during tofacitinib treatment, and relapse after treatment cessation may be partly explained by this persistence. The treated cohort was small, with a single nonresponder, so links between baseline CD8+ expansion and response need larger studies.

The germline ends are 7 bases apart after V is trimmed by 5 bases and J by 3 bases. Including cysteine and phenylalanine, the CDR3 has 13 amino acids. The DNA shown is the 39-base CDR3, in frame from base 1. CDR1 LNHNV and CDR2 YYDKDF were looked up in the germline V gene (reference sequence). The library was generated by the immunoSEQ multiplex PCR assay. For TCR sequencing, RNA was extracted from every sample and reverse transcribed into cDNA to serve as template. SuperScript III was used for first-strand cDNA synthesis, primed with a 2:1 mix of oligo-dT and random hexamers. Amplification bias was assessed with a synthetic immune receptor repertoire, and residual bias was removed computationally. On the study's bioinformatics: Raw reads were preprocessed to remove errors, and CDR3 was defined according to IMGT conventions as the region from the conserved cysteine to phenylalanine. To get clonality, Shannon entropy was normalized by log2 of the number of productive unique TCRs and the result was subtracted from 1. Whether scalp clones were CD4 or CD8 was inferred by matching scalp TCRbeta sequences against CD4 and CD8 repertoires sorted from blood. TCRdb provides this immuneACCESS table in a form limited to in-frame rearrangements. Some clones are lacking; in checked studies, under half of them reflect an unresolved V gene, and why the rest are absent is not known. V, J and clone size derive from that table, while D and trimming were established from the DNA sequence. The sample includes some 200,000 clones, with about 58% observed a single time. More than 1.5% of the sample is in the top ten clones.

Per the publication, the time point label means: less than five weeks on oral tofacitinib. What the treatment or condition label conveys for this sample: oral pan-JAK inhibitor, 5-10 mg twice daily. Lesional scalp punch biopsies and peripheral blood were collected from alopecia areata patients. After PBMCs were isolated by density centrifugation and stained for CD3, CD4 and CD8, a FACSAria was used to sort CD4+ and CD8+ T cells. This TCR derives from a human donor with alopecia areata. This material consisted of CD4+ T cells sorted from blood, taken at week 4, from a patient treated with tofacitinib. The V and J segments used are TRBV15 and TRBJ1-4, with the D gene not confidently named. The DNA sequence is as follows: TGTGCCACCAGCGTGAACCCTAATGAAAAACTGTTTTTT. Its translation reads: CATSVNPNEKLFF.